This TCR beta chain was recorded in a study of neurological immune-mediated disorders. The study's findings and limits: Private repertoires in all groups were suggested, as expanded clones shared no CDR3 amino acid sequences across subjects.

5'RACE with 10-nucleotide random UMIs generated the cDNA. The output of every sequencing run, over 180 million TCR-beta sequences, came from 15-18 subjects. TCRdb re-called the 5' RACE reads through MiXCR, storing one row per CDR3 protein. The table shows tens of thousands of distinct CDR3 sequences, with about 9.7% occurring only once. This clonotype was observed at least ten times. Its antigen is unidentified. Healthy control participants comprised blood bank volunteers in Maryland, USA. The CDR3 extends over 14 amino acids. Between the trimmed V and J ends, which lost 1 base and 5 bases, there was a span of 9 bases. Germline V CDR1 and CDR2: SGHDN, FVKESK.

The sequenced material came from PBMCs. This receptor was identified in a man in his fifties in good health. This rearrangement joins TRBV14 to TRBJ2-1, with D uncertain. This chain's CDR3 is CASSQVRQNNEQFF. As DNA, the CDR3 is TGTGCCAGCAGCCAAGTACGGCAGAACAATGAGCAGTTCTTC.